This T cell receptor (beta chain) comes out of a study of shared clonotypes between healthy human individuals. Naive CD8 populations comprised CD45RO-negative cells positively selected for CCR7, excluding terminally differentiated effector memory CD45RA+ cells. This CDR3 region has 12 residues. The V gene's germline CDR1 is PRHDT and CDR2 FYEKMQ (reference sequence). The V and J ends lost 5 bases and 6 bases respectively, with 11 bases between them. Using immunoSEQ multiplex PCR, the repertoire was profiled, and TCRdb retains in-frame clones only, with some absent. The sample yields some 2,100,000 clones, 90% to 95% seen once.

The chain carries TRBV13 and TRBJ2-7; unclear D gene. This TCR was sampled from a man aged 18 to 29 in good health. Some clones in this sample may be carry-over from other donors' samples. Sequencing was done on a sample of naive CD8+ T cells from PBMCs. In DNA form, the CDR3 reads TGTGCCAGCAGCCACATATATGGCGAGCAGTACTTC. Translating gives CASSHIYGEQYF.